Below, 10 T cell receptor beta chains from the same sample are listed, as sequenced in a study of tumor and adjacent non-tumor tissue in lung cancer. Three rounds of nested PCR, following a modified ARM-PCR protocol, produced the TCRbeta library. TCRdb redid the calling of the multiplex PCR reads with MiXCR, one entry per CDR3 protein. The repertoire holds over 110,000 distinct CDR3 sequences, with approximately 66% as singletons. This sample's RNA came from whole unsorted tissue. Input material: lung tumor tissue. Source of these receptors: a man aged 55-75 years with small cell lung cancer.

This clonotype was detected only once. Relative to the germline gene, one junction end is altered; a read error may explain this. The chain couples TRBV11-3 to TRBJ1-2; 7 bases are a match to TRBD1. Germline V CDR1 and CDR2: SGHNT, YENEEA. CDR3 length: 13 residues. The CDR3 DNA reads TGTGCCAACAGTCCTACCGGGACAGATGGCTACACTTTC. Its protein product is CANSPTGTDGYTF.

This clonotype appeared once. Since a much larger clone is just one base distant, this may be a read error. The chain uses TRBV5-6 and TRBJ1-1; D gene unclear. Germline V gene sequence: CDR1 SGHDT, CDR2 YYEEEE. This CDR3 has 12 amino acids. The CDR3 is CANSLDDTEAFF. The CDR3 nucleotides read TGTGCCAACAGCTTGGACGACACTGAAGCTTTCTTT.

On this clonotype: Just one base apart from a much larger clone, this may be a read error. This rearrangement joins TRBV20-1 to TRBJ1-1; D not resolved. CDR3 length equals 13 residues. V lost 6 bases, J lost 0 bases, and 11 bases lay in between. Germline V lookup: CDR1 DFQATT, CDR2 SNEGSKA (reference sequence). CDR3 residues: CSAPGNLNTEAFF. For the CDR3, the DNA is TGCAGTGCCCCAGGAAACCTGAACACTGAAGCTTTCTTT.

In the case of this clonotype: It may be a read error: a sequence one base away is much more abundant. The V call is TRBV20-1, the J call TRBJ1-1; D remains unclear. V shed 1 base and J shed 8 bases, with 14 bases lying between them. Germline V gene sequence: CDR1 DFQATT, CDR2 SNEGSKA (reference sequence). The length of the CDR3 is 13 residues. CDR3 DNA: TGCAGTGCTAGAGGTTTTCGGGGAGAGGAAGCTTTCTTT. Encoded protein: CSARGFRGEEAFF.

The chain carries TRBV12-3 or TRBV12-4 and TRBJ2-3; D remains ambiguous. The V gene lost 6 bases and the J gene lost 9 bases, with 10 bases spanning the gap. CDR3 length: 11 amino acids. The chain's CDR3 is CASRSEVTQYF. DNA for the CDR3: TGTGCCAGCAGGTCAGAGGTCACGCAGTATTTT.

The gene calls are TRBV4-2 and TRBJ1-5; 10 bases match TRBD1. Trimming at V came to 6 bases and at J to 3 bases, leaving 5 bases not matched to a gene. In germline, CDR1 is LGHNA, CDR2 YNFKEQ. CDR3 length equals 15 residues. This chain's CDR3 is CASRPGQGYNQPQHF. The CDR3 DNA reads TGTGCCAGCAGGCCGGGACAGGGGTACAATCAGCCCCAGCATTTT.

The chain combines TRBV10-3 with TRBJ2-3; a weak D match, TRBD1 (6 bases). The V and J ends lost 9 bases and 2 bases respectively, with 12 bases between them. This CDR3 region has 13 residues. CDR1 is ENHRY, CDR2 SYGVKD, per germline. In DNA, the CDR3 is TGTGCCATAGGGGGAGAGACCACAGATACGCAGTATTTT. Translating gives CAIGGETTDTQYF.

Note on this clonotype: Since a much larger clone is just one base distant, this may be a read error. The chain couples TRBV6-2 or TRBV6-3 to TRBJ2-1; 8 nucleotides line up with TRBD1. Germline V gene data show CDR1 as MNHEY and CDR2 as SVGEGT. The J segment lost 8 bases and the V segment lost 10 bases, leaving 13 bases of the junction unmatched. The CDR3 runs to 14 residues. CDR3 in DNA: TGTGCCAACTCGATACTAACGACAGGGGATGAGCAGTTCTTC. Its translation is CANSILTTGDEQFF.

This clonotype has only a few counts. The chain couples TRBV5-6 to TRBJ2-1, with 8 bases identical to TRBD2. The CDR3 loop spans 16 amino acids. V dropped 1 base and J dropped 1; count of bases not matched to a gene: 4. The germline CDR1 and CDR2 sequences are SGHDT and YYEEEE. The CDR3: CASSLNGGRSYNEQFF. For the CDR3, the DNA is TGTGCCAGCAGCTTGAACGGCGGGAGGTCCTACAATGAGCAGTTCTTC.

By share, this clonotype counts as medium-sized. V and J are TRBV12-3 or TRBV12-4 and TRBJ2-5; 8 bases map to TRBD1. J gave up 3 bases and V 2 bases, and 2 bases lay outside the gene matches. The CDR3 consists of 14 residues. The CDR3, as DNA: TGTGCCAGCAGTTTAATGGACAGGGAAGAGACCCAGTACTTC. Protein sequence: CASSLMDREETQYF.